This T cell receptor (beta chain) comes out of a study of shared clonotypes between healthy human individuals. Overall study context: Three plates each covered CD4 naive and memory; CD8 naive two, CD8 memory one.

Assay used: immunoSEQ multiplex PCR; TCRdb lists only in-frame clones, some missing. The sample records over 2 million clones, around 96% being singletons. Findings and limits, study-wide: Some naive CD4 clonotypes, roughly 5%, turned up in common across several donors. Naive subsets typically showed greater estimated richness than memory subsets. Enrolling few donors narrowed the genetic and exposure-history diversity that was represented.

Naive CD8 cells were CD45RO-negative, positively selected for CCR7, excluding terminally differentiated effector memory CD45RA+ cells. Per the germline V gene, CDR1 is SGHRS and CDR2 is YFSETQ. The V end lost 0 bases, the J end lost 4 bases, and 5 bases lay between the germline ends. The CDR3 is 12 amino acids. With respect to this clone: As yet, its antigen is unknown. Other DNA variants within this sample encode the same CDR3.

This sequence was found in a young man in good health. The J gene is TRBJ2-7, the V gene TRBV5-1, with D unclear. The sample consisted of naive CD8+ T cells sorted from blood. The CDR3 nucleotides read TGCGCCAGCAGCTTGGTGGGATACGAGCAGTACTTC. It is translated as CASSLVGYEQYF.